These T cell receptor beta chains were read from a single sample in a study of cytomegalovirus exposure and HLA in healthy donors. This table comes from immunoSEQ multiplex PCR, and its TCRdb copy is limited to in-frame clones, with some not included. The repertoire holds approximately 220,000 clones, with about 80% as singletons. The sequenced material came from PBMCs. The receptor source for this set is a male donor in good health and CMV-seronegative. Both conserved end residues are part of each CDR3. The order of the fields is D gene, J gene, V gene, clone size, CDR3 DNA, CDR3 protein. D genes are given only for firm matches. Clone size is shown for a subset of rows, as once, few, many or a class of expanded clone.

.,TRBJ1-2,TRBV1,.,TGCACCAGCAGCCAAGAGGGACAGGGCTATTATGGCTACACCTTC,CTSSQEGQGYYGYTF
TRBD1,TRBJ1-6,TRBV7-3,.,TGTGCCAGCAGCTTGGCCCCGGGACAGGGAAATTCACCCCTCCACTTT,CASSLAPGQGNSPLHF
.,TRBJ1-2,TRBV5-4,.,TGTGCCAGCAGCTCCGGGGGGGATGGCTACACCTTC,CASSSGGDGYTF
TRBD1,TRBJ1-1,TRBV6-6,.,TGTGCCAGCAGTGGCCGGGACAGGGCCGACACTGAAGCTTTCTTT,CASSGRDRADTEAFF
TRBD1,TRBJ1-3,TRBV9,few,TGTGCCAGCGGAAAGGAGACAGGGACTGACACCATATATTTT,CASGKETGTDTIYF
.,TRBJ1-1,TRBV9,.,TGTGCCAGCAGCGAGGAGGGGCGAAACACTGAAGCTTTCTTT,CASSEEGRNTEAFF
TRBD1,TRBJ1-1,TRBV7-2,.,TGTGCCAGCAGCCAGGACAGGGTCATGAACACTGAAGCTTTCTTT,CASSQDRVMNTEAFF
.,TRBJ1-6,TRBV19,.,TGTGCCAGTAGTATAAACCCGACGGGTAATTCACCCCTCCACTTT,CASSINPTGNSPLHF
TRBD1,TRBJ1-1,TRBV11-3,once,TGTGCCAGCAGCTTGGAGGGGGCCGACACTGAAGCTTTCTTT,CASSLEGADTEAFF
TRBD2,TRBJ2-1,TRBV5-1,.,TGCGCCAGCAGCGACAGACTAGCGGGGGGGAACAATGAGCAGTTCTTC,CASSDRLAGGNNEQFF
.,TRBJ1-4,TRBV5-4,few,TGTGCCAGCAGCCAACAGTACAATGAAAAACTGTTTTTT,CASSQQYNEKLFF
TRBD2,TRBJ2-1,TRBV28,.,TGTGCCAGCAGTACGATCAACAGAGCGGGAGCCTTTCTGGATGAGCAGTTCTTC,CASSTINRAGAFLDEQFF
TRBD1,TRBJ1-5,TRBV5-5,.,TGTGCCAGCAGCCCGGGACAGAGGCATCAGCCCCAGCATTTT,CASSPGQRHQPQHF
.,TRBJ1-1,TRBV18,.,TGTGCCAGCTCACAGGACCGGGAACAAACGAACACTGAAGCTTTCTTT,CASSQDREQTNTEAFF
.,TRBJ2-7,TRBV15,.,TGTGCCACCAGCTTGACGGGGGGCGCCTACGAGCAGTACTTC,CATSLTGGAYEQYF
TRBD1,TRBJ2-7,TRBV6-5,few,TGTGCCAGCAGTTACGAACAGGGGGGCACCTACGAGCAGTACTTC,CASSYEQGGTYEQYF
.,TRBJ2-1,TRBV4-3,.,TGCGCCAGCAGCCTTACTATAAGGAAGAGGGTCTTTAGCTCCTACAATGAGCAGTTCTTC,CASSLTIRKRVFSSYNEQFF
TRBD1,TRBJ2-2,TRBV9,.,TGTGCCAGCAGCGTACCGGACAGGGGGATATCCGGGGAGCTGTTTTTT,CASSVPDRGISGELFF
TRBD1,TRBJ2-3,TRBV4-2,.,TGTGCCAGCAGCCAAGCCAGACCGGGACAGGGAACAGATACGCAGTATTTT,CASSQARPGQGTDTQYF
.,TRBJ1-1,TRBV7-9,.,TGTGCCAGCAGCTCGGACGGAGGGACTGAAGCTTTCTTT,CASSSDGGTEAFF
TRBD1,TRBJ1-1,TRBV5-1,.,TGCGCCAGCAGCGGGTCGACAGGGGGCGGGACTGAAGCTTTCTTT,CASSGSTGGGTEAFF
TRBD2,TRBJ2-2,TRBV19,.,TGTGCCAGCACGGGACTAGCGGGGAACACCGGGGAGCTGTTTTTT,CASTGLAGNTGELFF
TRBD2,TRBJ2-3,TRBV4-3,few,TGCGCCAGCAGCCAAGATCTCCTAGCGGGAGGGTTGTCAGATACGCAGTATTTT,CASSQDLLAGGLSDTQYF
.,TRBJ1-5,TRBV10-3,.,TGTGCCACCTCCCCCGCGGACAGTAATCAGCCCCAGCATTTT,CATSPADSNQPQHF
.,TRBJ2-3,TRBV27,few,TGTGCCAGCAGTTTCTATAGCACAGATACGCAGTATTTT,CASSFYSTDTQYF
.,TRBJ1-3,TRBV18,.,TGTGCCAGCTTCGACAGCTCTGGAAACACCATATATTTT,CASFDSSGNTIYF
TRBD1,TRBJ1-1,TRBV27,.,TGTGCCAGCAGTTTATGGGACAGGGGGCAGGTTACTGAAGCTTTCTTT,CASSLWDRGQVTEAFF
TRBD2,TRBJ2-2,TRBV7-8,.,TGTGCCAGCAGCCCCCCGGGACTAGCGGGGGGGTACGACACCGGGGAGCTGTTTTTT,CASSPPGLAGGYDTGELFF
TRBD2,TRBJ2-5,TRBV9,.,TGTGCCAGCAGCGTAGTCGGGGGGATGTACCAAGAGACCCAGTACTTC,CASSVVGGMYQETQYF
TRBD1,TRBJ1-1,TRBV29-1,.,TGCAGCTTCGGGACAGGGGGCGGTGAAGCTTTCTTT,CSFGTGGGEAFF
.,TRBJ2-7,TRBV27,.,TGTGCCAGCAGCTCGATAGACTACGAGCAGTACTTC,CASSSIDYEQYF
.,TRBJ1-4,TRBV7-9,.,TGTGCCAGCAGCTCCAAGACAGTCGCTAATGAAAAACTGTTTTTT,CASSSKTVANEKLFF
TRBD1,TRBJ2-5,TRBV28,.,TGTGCCAGCAGTCCCGACAGGGGTCGGACCCAGTACTTC,CASSPDRGRTQYF
TRBD2,TRBJ2-2,TRBV2,.,TGTGCCACCGCGAGAGCGGGAAACACCGGGGAGCTGTTTTTT,CATARAGNTGELFF
TRBD1,TRBJ2-5,TRBV7-6,.,TGTGCCAGCAGCACTGGACAGGGGATGAAGGAGACCCAGTACTTC,CASSTGQGMKETQYF
.,TRBJ1-1,TRBV5-1,.,TGCGCCAGCAGCTTTCAGGGGATTGAGACTGAAGCTTTCTTT,CASSFQGIETEAFF
.,TRBJ1-2,TRBV5-1,.,TGCGCCAGCAGCCCGATACCAGGAGCGGATGGCTACACCTTC,CASSPIPGADGYTF
TRBD1,TRBJ2-3,TRBV30,.,TGTGCCTGGAAATACCCGGGACAGGCCTACACAGATACGCAGTATTTT,CAWKYPGQAYTDTQYF
TRBD1,TRBJ2-2,TRBV6-4,.,TGTGCCAGCAGTCCCTCTATCCACAGGGGGGACACCGGGGAGCTGTTTTTT,CASSPSIHRGDTGELFF
.,TRBJ2-2,TRBV19,.,TGTGCCAGTAGGCGTCGGGCAGGGGTGGAGACCGGGGAGCTGTTTTTT,CASRRRAGVETGELFF
.,TRBJ2-7,TRBV28,.,TGTGCCAGCAGCCCGTTGGTCCTGGGGCAGGGAAAGTTAGGCGAGCAGTACTTC,CASSPLVLGQGKLGEQYF
.,TRBJ2-1,TRBV2,.,TGTGCCAGCAGGGGAGGACATGAGCAGTTCTTC,CASRGGHEQFF
TRBD2,TRBJ2-5,TRBV9,.,TGTGCCAGCAGCATAGACGGACTAGCGGGGGTTCCGGAGACCCAGTACTTC,CASSIDGLAGVPETQYF
TRBD2,TRBJ2-2,TRBV7-2,.,TGTGCCAGCAGCTTCTTCCCGACTAGCGGGACGGCCGGGGAGCTGTTTTTT,CASSFFPTSGTAGELFF
TRBD1,TRBJ1-3,TRBV30,.,TGTGCCCGATCAACCCGACAGGGAGTGTCTGGAAACACCATATATTTT,CARSTRQGVSGNTIYF
.,TRBJ1-1,TRBV4-3,.,TGCGCCAGCAGCCAAGTGCAGGGTAGGGCTTTCTTT,CASSQVQGRAFF
TRBD2,TRBJ2-2,TRBV9,.,TGTGCCAGCAGCGTCGTGAGCGGGAGGGAGAACACCGGGGAGCTGTTTTTT,CASSVVSGRENTGELFF
TRBD1,TRBJ2-7,TRBV6-5,.,TGTGCCAGCAGTTATCTCGGGACAGGGTATTTGTACGAGCAGTACTTC,CASSYLGTGYLYEQYF
.,TRBJ1-1,TRBV19,.,TGTGCCAGTAGTATAAGCTGGGGCGTGAACACTGAAGCTTTCTTT,CASSISWGVNTEAFF
TRBD1,TRBJ2-7,TRBV7-9,once,TGTGCCAGCAGCCCCCGGGACAGGGAAGCCTACGAGCAGTACTTC,CASSPRDREAYEQYF
TRBD1,TRBJ2-7,TRBV12-5,.,TGTGCTAGTGGTTTGATCCCCGGGACAGGGAGACTAGCAGCTATCTCCTACGAGCAGTACTTC,CASGLIPGTGRLAAISYEQYF